This T cell receptor beta chain was identified during a study of ipilimumab plus nivolumab after autologous stem cell transplantation. This CDR3 has 21 amino acids. Repertoires were generated with immunoSEQ multiplex PCR, while TCRdb's copy carries only in-frame clones and drops some. The sample shows approximately 17,000 clones, about three quarters of them seen only once. This receptor was identified in a male donor with diffuse large B-cell lymphoma. The chain carries TRBV21-1 and TRBJ1-1; the D call TRBD1 from the table was never checked on the DNA. TRBV21-1 is tagged as a pseudogene. The sequenced sample was PBMCs, obtained in a trial of ipilimumab plus nivolumab as post-transplant consolidation. The CDR3 is CASSKIIARGTGSPRNTEAFF. In DNA, the CDR3 is TGTGCCAGCAGCAAAATTATCGCGAGGGGGACAGGGAGCCCTAGGAACACTGAAGCTTTCTTT.